The 25 T cell receptor beta chains presented below share a single source sample, sequenced in a study of T cell responses to AZD1222 COVID-19 vaccine. The method was immunoSEQ multiplex PCR; TCRdb's version includes in-frame clones alone and lacks a portion of them. This table has over 130,000 clones, over 75% appearing once. The material sequenced was peripheral blood, taken on day 0 of AZD1222 vaccination. The source is an adult in good health.

The chain couples TRBV6-5 to TRBJ1-4; 7 bases are a match to TRBD1. Losses at the gene ends were 6 bases for V and 7 bases for J; bases not matched to a gene: 8. Germline CDR1 reads MNHEY; CDR2 reads SVGAGI. The CDR3 is made up of 14 amino acids. The CDR3: CASRETGSREKLFF. The CDR3 DNA sequence: TGTGCCAGCAGAGAGACAGGGAGCCGTGAAAAACTGTTTTTT.

This chain links TRBV9 with TRBJ1-4, with D possibly TRBD1 on 5 matching bases. Per germline, CDR1 SGDLS and CDR2 YYNGEE. Trimming shortened V by 4 bases and J by 0 bases, and 13 bases separated the two germline ends. There are 16 residues in the CDR3. The CDR3 here is CASSPGTETTNEKLFF. CDR3 coding DNA: TGTGCCAGCAGCCCCGGGACGGAAACAACTAATGAAAAACTGTTTTTT.

The V call is TRBV5-6, the J call TRBJ1-3; D is ambiguous. CDR3 length equals 15 residues. The germline gives CDR1 SGHDT, CDR2 YYEEEE. The V gene lost 0 bases and the J gene lost 0 bases, with 7 bases spanning the gap. CDR3 DNA: TGTGCCAGCAGCTTGGTTGCCAGCTCTGGAAACACCATATATTTT. Translated: CASSLVASSGNTIYF.

The rearrangement uses TRBV6-5 and TRBJ1-6; 7 bases align to TRBD1. The CDR3 consists of 15 residues. Germline CDR1 reads MNHEY; CDR2 reads SVGAGI. J lost 7 bases, V lost 5 bases, and 8 bases had no gene match. The CDR3 DNA reads as TGTGCCAGCAGTCGTAACCGGGACAGCAATTCACCCCTCCACTTT. Translated: CASSRNRDSNSPLHF.

CDR3 sequence (DNA): TGCGCCAGCAGTGAGTCGGGCGGAACCGAGCAGTACTTC. Translation: CASSESGGTEQYF. The chain recombines TRBV10-2 with TRBJ2-7; D not certain. Germline V gene lookup returns CDR1 WSHSY and CDR2 SAAADI. V was shortened by 0 bases and J by 6 bases, with 9 bases between the two germline ends. CDR3 length: 13 residues.

The V gene is TRBV28, the J gene TRBJ2-5, with D perhaps matching TRBD1 or TRBD2 (6 bases each). Trimming took 4 bases from V and 2 from J, leaving 14 bases between them. From germline, CDR1 is MDHEN and CDR2 SYDVKM. The CDR3 runs 15 residues. CDR3 coding DNA: TGTGCCAGCAGTTACAGGGATAGCGGTCAAGAGACCCAGTACTTC. Its translation: CASSYRDSGQETQYF. Complete variable domain (other parts from reference TRBV28 and TRBJ2-5): DVKVTQSSRYLVKRTGEKVFLECVQDMDHENMFWYRQDPGLGLRLIYFSYDVKMKEKGDIPEGYSVSREKKERFSLILESASTNQTSMYLCASSYRDSGQETQYFGPGTRLLVL.

The rearrangement links TRBV6-7 to TRBJ1-1, with a tentative D call TRBD1 (6 bases). TRBV6-7 is recorded as an ORF, its role being uncertain. V lost 5 bases and J 4 bases, leaving 23 bases between the germline ends. The CDR3 length is 17 residues. CDR3 residues: CASSGGWTAAASTEAFF. In nucleotides, the CDR3 is TGTGCCAGCAGTGGGGGCTGGACGGCGGCTGCGTCCACTGAAGCTTTCTTT.

The chain links TRBV5-1 to TRBJ1-2, with D maybe TRBD1 (5 bases). CDR1 and CDR2 (germline): SGHRS, YFSETQ. The length of the CDR3 is 13 residues. V was pared by 0 bases and J by 8 bases, with 11 bases between. The CDR3 here is CASSLEGMGGYTF. CDR3 nucleotides: TGCGCCAGCAGCTTGGAGGGGATGGGCGGCTACACCTTC.

The V and J genes are TRBV28 and TRBJ1-1; D is perhaps TRBD1 (5 bases). Between the trimmed V and J ends, which lost 3 bases and 2 bases, there was a span of 10 bases. The CDR3 contains 14 residues. Germline-derived CDR1 and CDR2 are MDHEN and SYDVKM. DNA for the CDR3: TGTGCCAGCAGTTTCGACAGAATAAACACTGAAGCTTTCTTT. Translated, it gives CASSFDRINTEAFF.

The rearrangement uses TRBV28 and TRBJ2-6; D ambiguous. Germline V gives CDR1 MDHEN, CDR2 SYDVKM. V dropped 2 bases and J dropped 2 bases, with 4 bases sitting between them. The CDR3 totals 14 residues. This chain's CDR3 is CASSLGTGANVLTF. CDR3 DNA sequence: TGTGCCAGCAGTTTAGGGACTGGGGCCAACGTCCTGACTTTC.

This chain links TRBV3-1 (or the pseudogene TRBV3-2) with TRBJ1-5; TRBD1 matches 9 bases. Trimming cost V 3 bases and J 3 bases; bases outside gene matches: 3. From germline, CDR1 is LGHDT and CDR2 YNNKEL (reference sequence). The CDR3 runs to 15 residues. CDR3 sequence reads: CASSQGDRANQPQHF. CDR3 nucleotide sequence: TGTGCCAGCAGCCAGGGGGACAGGGCCAATCAGCCCCAGCATTTT.

The chain employs TRBV27 and TRBJ1-2, with 8 bases that match TRBD1. Germline CDR1 is MNHEY and CDR2 is SMNVEV (reference sequence). This CDR3 contains 13 residues. J gave up 6 bases and V 5 bases, and 5 bases lay outside the gene matches. DNA of the CDR3: TGTGCCAGCAGTCGGACAGGGCCTAATGGCTACACCTTC. This translates into CASSRTGPNGYTF.

The chain joins TRBV7-8 to TRBJ2-2; D is possibly TRBD2 (5 bases). Germline CDR1 is SGHVS and CDR2 is FQNEAQ. Trimming took 7 bases from V and 0 from J, leaving 12 bases between them. The CDR3 is 15 amino acids. Here the CDR3 DNA reads TGTGCCAGCACCTCGGGGAGATCGAACACCGGGGAGCTGTTTTTT. Its protein product is CASTSGRSNTGELFF.

This chain links TRBV28 with TRBJ1-2, with no clear D. The ends were cut back, 8 bases at V and 7 bases at J, with 17 bases in the middle. The CDR3 consists of 13 residues. Germline values: CDR1 MDHEN, CDR2 SYDVKM. CDR3 nucleotide sequence: TGTGCCAGCGTACCCCAACTCATCCGTGGCTACACCTTC. Protein sequence: CASVPQLIRGYTF.

The chain uses TRBV5-8 and TRBJ1-5; D might be TRBD1 (5 bases). CDR3 size: 15 residues. V gave up 4 bases and J gave up 3 bases, with 14 bases separating them. Germline-derived CDR1 and CDR2 are SGHTS and YDEGEE. The CDR3 nucleotides are TGTGCCAGCAGCCCGGGACGGATCATCAATCAGCCCCAGCATTTT. Encoded protein: CASSPGRIINQPQHF. The entire variable domain, with the rest obtained from reference TRBV5-8 and TRBJ1-5, is as follows: EAGVTQSPTHLIKTRGQQATLRCSPISGHTSVYWYQQALGLGLQFLLWYDEGEERNRGNFPPRFSGRQFPNYSSELNVNALELEDSALYLCASSPGRIINQPQHFGDGTRLSIL.

The V and J genes are TRBV27 and TRBJ2-7, with TRBD1 identical over 10 bases. V gave up 5 bases and J gave up 5 bases; unmatched junction bases: 9. CDR3 length equals 15 residues. Germline-derived CDR1 and CDR2 are MNHEY and SMNVEV (reference sequence). In DNA form, the CDR3 reads TGTGCCAGCAGTCCACGGACAGGGGGACACCACGAGCAGTACTTC. Translating gives CASSPRTGGHHEQYF.

This sequence joins TRBV10-2 and TRBJ2-3, with D tentatively TRBD2 (7 bases). V gave up 8 bases and J gave up 5 bases, with 20 bases separating them. In germline, CDR1 is WSHSY, CDR2 SAAADI. The CDR3 has 15 amino acids. The CDR3 sequence is CASCGGGGVKDTQYF. CDR3 bases: TGCGCCAGCTGTGGAGGGGGAGGGGTGAAAGATACGCAGTATTTT.

This chain links TRBV6-5 with TRBJ2-7; TRBD1 matches at 7 bases. Losses at the gene ends were 8 bases for V and 2 bases for J; bases not matched to a gene: 6. The CDR3 runs 13 residues. The V gene's germline CDR1 is MNHEY and CDR2 SVGAGI. The CDR3, as DNA: TGTGCCAGCGGGACAGTAAGCCCCTACGAGCAGTACTTC. Its translation: CASGTVSPYEQYF.

The chain has TRBV11-2 and TRBJ2-7; D is unclear. Germline CDR1 is SGHAT and CDR2 is FQNNGV. The CDR3 is made up of 15 amino acids. V lost 5 bases and J 6 bases, leaving 20 bases between the germline ends. The CDR3 bases are TGTGCCAGCAGCGAACTCACAGACCGGGTACTCGAGCAGTACTTC. This translates into CASSELTDRVLEQYF.

The rearrangement links TRBV5-1 to TRBJ1-4; no firm D call. Germline assignment: CDR1 SGHRS and CDR2 YFSETQ. Trimming pared 1 base from V and 8 bases from J, leaving 12 bases between. The CDR3 has 14 residues. The CDR3 is CASSLSRPGEKLFF. The CDR3 DNA sequence: TGCGCCAGCAGCTTGTCTCGACCGGGGGAAAAACTGTTTTTT.

The chain has TRBV6-4 and TRBJ1-2, with 10 bases matching TRBD1. This CDR3 spans 15 amino acids. CDR1 and CDR2 (germline): MRHNA, SNTAGT. The ends lost 3 bases at V and 2 bases at J; junction bases unmatched: 3. CDR3: CASSEGTGANYGYTF. The CDR3, as DNA: TGTGCCAGCAGTGAAGGGACAGGGGCGAACTATGGCTACACCTTC.

The genes are TRBV5-6 and TRBJ2-3, with 7 positions matching TRBD2. The V gene end was trimmed by 6 bases and the J gene end by 2 bases; junction bases not matched to a gene: 9. CDR1 and CDR2 from the germline V gene are SGHDT and YYEEEE. The CDR3 runs 15 residues. The CDR3 loop reads CASTYYGRNTDTQYF. The CDR3 bases are TGTGCCAGCACATATTACGGGAGGAACACAGATACGCAGTATTTT.

The chain links TRBV27 to TRBJ1-5, with a possible D match to TRBD1 (6 bases). CDR3 length equals 17 residues. Germline V CDR1 and CDR2: MNHEY, SMNVEV (reference sequence). V lost 5 bases and J lost 0, with 17 bases in between. CDR3 DNA: TGTGCCAGCAGTCCCCGGGGGCTCTGGTCTAGCAATCAGCCCCAGCATTTT. It translates to CASSPRGLWSSNQPQHF.

The rearrangement uses TRBV21-1 and TRBJ2-7. TRBV21-1 represents a pseudogene. The CDR3 consists of 16 residues. The CDR3 protein is CASLSARDQKSYEQYF. The CDR3 DNA is TGTGCCAGCCTGTCCGCGAGGGACCAAAAGTCCTACGAGCAGTACTTC.

As to this clone: This same CDR3 is encoded by further DNA sequences in the sample. The chain uses TRBV5-1 and TRBJ1-2; the match to TRBD1 covers 8 bases. Looked up from germline, CDR1 is SGHRS and CDR2 is YFSETQ. This CDR3 spans 14 amino acids. With 0 bases clipped from V and 3 bases from J, the junction kept 1 base outside the gene matches. In nucleotides, the CDR3 is TGCGCCAGCAGCTTGGCAGGGGGCGACTATGGCTACACCTTC. Amino acids: CASSLAGGDYGYTF.